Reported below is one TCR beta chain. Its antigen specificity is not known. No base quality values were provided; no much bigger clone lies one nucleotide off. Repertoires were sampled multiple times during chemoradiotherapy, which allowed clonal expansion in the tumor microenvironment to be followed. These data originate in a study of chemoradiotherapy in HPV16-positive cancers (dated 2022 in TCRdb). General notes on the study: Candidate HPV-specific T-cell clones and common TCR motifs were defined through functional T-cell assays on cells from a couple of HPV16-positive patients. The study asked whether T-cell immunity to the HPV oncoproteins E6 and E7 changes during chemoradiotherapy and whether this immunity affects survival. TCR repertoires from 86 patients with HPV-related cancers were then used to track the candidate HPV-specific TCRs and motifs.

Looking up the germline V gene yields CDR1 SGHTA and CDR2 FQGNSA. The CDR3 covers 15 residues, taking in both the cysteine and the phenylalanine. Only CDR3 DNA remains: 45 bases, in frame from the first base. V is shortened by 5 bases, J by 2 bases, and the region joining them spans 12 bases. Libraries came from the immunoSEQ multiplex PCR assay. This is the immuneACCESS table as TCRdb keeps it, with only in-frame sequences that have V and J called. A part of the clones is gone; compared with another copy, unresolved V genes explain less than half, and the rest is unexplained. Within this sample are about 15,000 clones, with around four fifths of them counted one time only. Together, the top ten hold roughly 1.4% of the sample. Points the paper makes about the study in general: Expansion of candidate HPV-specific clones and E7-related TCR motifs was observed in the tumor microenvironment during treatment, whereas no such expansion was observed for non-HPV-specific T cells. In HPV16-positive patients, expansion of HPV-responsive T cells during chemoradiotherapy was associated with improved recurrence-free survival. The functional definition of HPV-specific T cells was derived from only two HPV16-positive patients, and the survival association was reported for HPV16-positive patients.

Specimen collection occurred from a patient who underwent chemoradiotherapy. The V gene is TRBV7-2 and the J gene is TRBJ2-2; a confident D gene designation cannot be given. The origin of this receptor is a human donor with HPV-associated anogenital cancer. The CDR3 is CASSPQQSNTGELFF. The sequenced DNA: TGTGCCAGCAGCCCACAACAGAGTAACACCGGGGAGCTGTTTTTT.